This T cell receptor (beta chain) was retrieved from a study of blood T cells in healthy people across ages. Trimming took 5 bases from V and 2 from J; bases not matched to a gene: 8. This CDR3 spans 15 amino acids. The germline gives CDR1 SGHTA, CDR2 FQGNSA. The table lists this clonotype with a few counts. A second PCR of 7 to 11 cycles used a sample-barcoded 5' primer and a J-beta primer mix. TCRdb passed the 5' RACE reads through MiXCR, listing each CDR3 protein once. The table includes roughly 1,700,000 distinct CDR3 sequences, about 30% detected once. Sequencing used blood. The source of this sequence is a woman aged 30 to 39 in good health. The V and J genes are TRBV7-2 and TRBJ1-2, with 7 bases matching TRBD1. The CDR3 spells CASSPGPTGNYGYTF. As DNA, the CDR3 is TGTGCCAGCAGCCCAGGACCGACAGGGAACTATGGCTACACCTTC.